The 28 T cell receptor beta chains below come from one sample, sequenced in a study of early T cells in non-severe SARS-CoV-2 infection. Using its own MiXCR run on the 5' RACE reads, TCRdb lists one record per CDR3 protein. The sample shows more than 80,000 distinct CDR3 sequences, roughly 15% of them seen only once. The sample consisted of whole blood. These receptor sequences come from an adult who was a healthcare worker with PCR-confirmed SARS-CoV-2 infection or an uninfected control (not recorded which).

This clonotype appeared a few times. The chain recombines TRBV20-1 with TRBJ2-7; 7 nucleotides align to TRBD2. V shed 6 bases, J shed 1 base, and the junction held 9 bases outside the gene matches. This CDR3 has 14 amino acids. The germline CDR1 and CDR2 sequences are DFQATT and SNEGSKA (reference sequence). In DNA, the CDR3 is TGCAGTGCCCAGAGGCTAGCGGTTTCCTACGAGCAGTACTTC. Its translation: CSAQRLAVSYEQYF.

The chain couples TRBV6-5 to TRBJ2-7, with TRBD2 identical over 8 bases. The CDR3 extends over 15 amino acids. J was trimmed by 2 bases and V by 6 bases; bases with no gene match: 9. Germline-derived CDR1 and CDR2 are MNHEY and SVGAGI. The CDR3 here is CASSSGVLAAYEQYF. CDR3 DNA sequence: TGTGCCAGCAGCTCCGGGGTACTAGCGGCCTACGAGCAGTACTTC.

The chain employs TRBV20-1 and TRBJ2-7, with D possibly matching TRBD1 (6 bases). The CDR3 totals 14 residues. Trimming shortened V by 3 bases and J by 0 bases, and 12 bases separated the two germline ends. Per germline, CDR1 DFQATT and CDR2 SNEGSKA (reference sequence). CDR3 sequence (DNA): TGCAGTGCTAGTCCCCAGGGGAGCTCCTACGAGCAGTACTTC. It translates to CSASPQGSSYEQYF.

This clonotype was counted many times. CDR3 nucleotides: TGCGCCAGCAGCCAAGCCAGGGCCGGGCGAAATCAGCCCCAGCATTTT. Amino acids: CASSQARAGRNQPQHF. The V gene is TRBV4-3, the J gene TRBJ1-5, with a weak D call TRBD1 (5 bases). CDR1 LGHNA and CDR2 YSLEER come from the germline V gene. The germline V and J ends were trimmed by 1 base and 4 bases, with 14 bases remaining between them. This CDR3 contains 16 residues.

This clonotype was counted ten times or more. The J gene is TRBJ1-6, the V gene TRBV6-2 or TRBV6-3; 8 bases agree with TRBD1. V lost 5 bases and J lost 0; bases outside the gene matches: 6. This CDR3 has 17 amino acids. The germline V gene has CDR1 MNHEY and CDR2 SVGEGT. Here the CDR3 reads CASSPRDRSSYNSPLHF. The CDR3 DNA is TGTGCCAGCAGTCCCAGGGACAGGAGCTCCTATAATTCACCCCTCCACTTT.

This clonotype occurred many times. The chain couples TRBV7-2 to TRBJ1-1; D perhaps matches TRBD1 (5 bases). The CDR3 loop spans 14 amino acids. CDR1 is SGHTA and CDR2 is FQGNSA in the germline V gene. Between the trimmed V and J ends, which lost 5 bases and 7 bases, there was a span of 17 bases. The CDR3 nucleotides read TGTGCCAGCAGCCCTGGGGACGATGGGGGTGAAGCTTTCTTT. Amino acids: CASSPGDDGGEAFF.

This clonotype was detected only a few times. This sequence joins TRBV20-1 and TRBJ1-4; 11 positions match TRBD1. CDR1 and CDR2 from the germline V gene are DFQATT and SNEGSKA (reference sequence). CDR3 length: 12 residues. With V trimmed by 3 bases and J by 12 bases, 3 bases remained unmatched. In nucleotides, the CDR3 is TGCAGTGCTAGTGGACAGGGGGCGGAACTGTTTTTT. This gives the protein CSASGQGAELFF.

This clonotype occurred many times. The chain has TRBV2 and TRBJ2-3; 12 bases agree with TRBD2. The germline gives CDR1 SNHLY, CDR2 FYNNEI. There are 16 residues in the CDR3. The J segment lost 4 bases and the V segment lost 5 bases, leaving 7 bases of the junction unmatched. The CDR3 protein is CASSQTSGGGADTQYF. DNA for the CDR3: TGTGCCAGCAGTCAGACTAGCGGGGGAGGCGCAGATACGCAGTATTTT.

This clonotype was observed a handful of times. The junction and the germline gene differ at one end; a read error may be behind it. The CDR3 sequence is CASFMVGRGYDYTF. As DNA, the CDR3 is TGTGCCAGCTTTATGGTGGGCAGAGGCTATGACTACACCTTC. This rearrangement joins TRBV7-9 to TRBJ1-2; D is unresolved. CDR3 length equals 14 residues. Germline CDR1 SEHNR, CDR2 FQNEAQ (reference sequence). Looking up the rest from reference TRBV7-9 and TRBJ1-2 gives the full variable domain: DTGVSQNPRHKITKRGQNVTFRCDPISEHNRLYWYRQTLGQGPEFLTYFQNEAQLEKSRLLSDRFSAERPKGSFSTLEIQRTEQGDSAMYLCASFMVGRGYDYTFGSGTRLTVV.

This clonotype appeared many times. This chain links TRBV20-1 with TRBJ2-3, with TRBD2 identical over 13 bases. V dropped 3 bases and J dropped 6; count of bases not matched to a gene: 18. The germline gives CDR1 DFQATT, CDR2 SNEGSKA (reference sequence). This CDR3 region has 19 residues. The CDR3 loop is CSARVTSGGPVGVSDTQYF. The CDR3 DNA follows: TGCAGTGCTAGGGTGACTAGCGGGGGGCCGGTGGGAGTATCCGATACGCAGTATTTT.

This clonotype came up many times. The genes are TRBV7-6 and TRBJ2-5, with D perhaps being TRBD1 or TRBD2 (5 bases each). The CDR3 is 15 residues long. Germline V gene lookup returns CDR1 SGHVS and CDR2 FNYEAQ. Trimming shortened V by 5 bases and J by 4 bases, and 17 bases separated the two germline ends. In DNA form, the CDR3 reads TGTGCCAGCAGCACCCAGGGACGGTCGGGAGAGACCCAGTACTTC. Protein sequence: CASSTQGRSGETQYF.

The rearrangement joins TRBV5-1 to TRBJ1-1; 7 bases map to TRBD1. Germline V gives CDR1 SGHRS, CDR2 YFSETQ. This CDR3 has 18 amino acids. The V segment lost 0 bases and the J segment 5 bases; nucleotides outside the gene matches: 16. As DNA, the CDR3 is TGCGCCAGCAGCTTGGCCGGCGGAGGGGGCCTGCTTGGGACTGAAGCTTTCTTT. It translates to CASSLAGGGGLLGTEAFF.

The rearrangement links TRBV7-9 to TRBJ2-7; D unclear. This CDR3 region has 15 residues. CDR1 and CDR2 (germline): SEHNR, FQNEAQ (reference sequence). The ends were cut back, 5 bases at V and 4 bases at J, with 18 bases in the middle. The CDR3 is CASSRLRANEYEQYF. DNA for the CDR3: TGTGCCAGCAGCCGTCTTCGAGCGAACGAGTACGAGCAGTACTTC.

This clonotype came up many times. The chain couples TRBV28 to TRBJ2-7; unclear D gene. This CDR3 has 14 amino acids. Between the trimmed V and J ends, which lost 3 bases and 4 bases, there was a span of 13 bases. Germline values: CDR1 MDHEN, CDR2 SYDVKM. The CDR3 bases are TGTGCCAGCAGTTTGGCCCTCTTCCCGTACGAGCAGTACTTC. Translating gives CASSLALFPYEQYF.

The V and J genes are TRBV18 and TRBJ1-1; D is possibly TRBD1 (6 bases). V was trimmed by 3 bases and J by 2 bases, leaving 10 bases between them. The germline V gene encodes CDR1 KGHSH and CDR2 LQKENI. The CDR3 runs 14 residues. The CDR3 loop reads CASSPQGSNTEAFF. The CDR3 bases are TGTGCCAGCTCACCTCAGGGGAGTAACACTGAAGCTTTCTTT.

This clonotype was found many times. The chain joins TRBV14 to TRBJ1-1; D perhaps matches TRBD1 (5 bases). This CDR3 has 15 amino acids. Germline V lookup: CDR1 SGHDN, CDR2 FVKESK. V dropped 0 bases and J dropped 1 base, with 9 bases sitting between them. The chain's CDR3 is CASSQDRGPNTEAFF. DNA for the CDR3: TGTGCCAGCAGCCAAGACCGGGGACCGAACACTGAAGCTTTCTTT.

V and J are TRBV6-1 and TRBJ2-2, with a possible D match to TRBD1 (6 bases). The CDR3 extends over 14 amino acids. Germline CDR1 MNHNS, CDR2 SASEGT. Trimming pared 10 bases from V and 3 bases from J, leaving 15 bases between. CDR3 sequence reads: CATQGLGDTGELFF. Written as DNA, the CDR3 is TGTGCCACACAGGGATTGGGCGACACCGGGGAGCTGTTTTTT.

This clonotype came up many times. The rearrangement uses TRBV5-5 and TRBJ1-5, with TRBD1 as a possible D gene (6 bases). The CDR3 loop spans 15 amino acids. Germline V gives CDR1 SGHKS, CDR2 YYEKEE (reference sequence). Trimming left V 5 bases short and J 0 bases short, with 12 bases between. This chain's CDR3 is CASRRTENSNQPQHF. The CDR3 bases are TGTGCCAGCAGGCGGACAGAAAATAGCAATCAGCCCCAGCATTTT.

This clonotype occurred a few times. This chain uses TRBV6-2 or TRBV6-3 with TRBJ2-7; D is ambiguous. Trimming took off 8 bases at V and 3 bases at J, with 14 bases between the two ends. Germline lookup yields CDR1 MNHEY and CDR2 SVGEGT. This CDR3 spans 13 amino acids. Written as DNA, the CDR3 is TGTGCCAGCCGGTCAGGAGAAATCTACGAGCAGTACTTC. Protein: CASRSGEIYEQYF.

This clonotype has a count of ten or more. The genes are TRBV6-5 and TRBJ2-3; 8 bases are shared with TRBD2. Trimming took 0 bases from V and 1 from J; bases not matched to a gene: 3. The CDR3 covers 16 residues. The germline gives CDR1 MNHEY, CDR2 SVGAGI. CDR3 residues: CASSYSPGGGTDTQYF. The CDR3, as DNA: TGTGCCAGCAGTTACTCCCCGGGGGGGGGCACAGATACGCAGTATTTT.

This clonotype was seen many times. Here the CDR3 reads CAIGGGNYGYTF. CDR3 DNA sequence: TGTGCCATCGGAGGGGGGAACTATGGCTACACCTTC. V and J are TRBV10-3 and TRBJ1-2, with D maybe TRBD1 (6 bases). The V and J ends lost 8 bases and 2 bases respectively, with 9 bases between them. CDR3 length equals 12 residues. In germline, CDR1 is ENHRY, CDR2 SYGVKD.

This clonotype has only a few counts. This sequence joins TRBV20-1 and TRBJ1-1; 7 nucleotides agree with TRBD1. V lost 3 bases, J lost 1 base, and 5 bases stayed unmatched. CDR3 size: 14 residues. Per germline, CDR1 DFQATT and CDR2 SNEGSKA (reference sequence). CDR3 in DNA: TGCAGTGCTAGGCGGGGACAGACGAACACTGAAGCTTTCTTT. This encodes CSARRGQTNTEAFF.

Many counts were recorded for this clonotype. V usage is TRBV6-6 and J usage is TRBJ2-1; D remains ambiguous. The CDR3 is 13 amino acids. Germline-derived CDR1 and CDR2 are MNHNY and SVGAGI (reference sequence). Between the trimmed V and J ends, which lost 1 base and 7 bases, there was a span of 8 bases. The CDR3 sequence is CASSYLLANEQFF. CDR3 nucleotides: TGTGCCAGCAGTTACTTATTGGCTAATGAGCAGTTCTTC.

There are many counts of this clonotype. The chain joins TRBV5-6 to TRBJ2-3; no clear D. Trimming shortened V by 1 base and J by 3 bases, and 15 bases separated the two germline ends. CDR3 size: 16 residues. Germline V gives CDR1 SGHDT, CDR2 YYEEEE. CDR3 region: CASSLFGGRLTDTQYF. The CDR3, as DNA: TGTGCCAGCAGCTTGTTCGGCGGTCGGTTGACAGATACGCAGTATTTT.

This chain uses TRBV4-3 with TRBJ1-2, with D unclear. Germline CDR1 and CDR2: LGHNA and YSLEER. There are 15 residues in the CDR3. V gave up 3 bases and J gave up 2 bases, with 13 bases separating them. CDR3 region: CASSHRVATNYGYTF. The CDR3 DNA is TGCGCCAGCAGCCACCGGGTCGCGACAAACTATGGCTACACCTTC.

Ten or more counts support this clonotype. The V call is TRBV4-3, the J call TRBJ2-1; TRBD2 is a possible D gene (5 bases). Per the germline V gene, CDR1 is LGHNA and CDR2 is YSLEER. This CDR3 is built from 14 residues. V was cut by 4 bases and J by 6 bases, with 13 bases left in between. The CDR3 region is CASSPIGLFNEQFF. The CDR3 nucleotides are TGCGCCAGCAGCCCGATTGGACTTTTCAATGAGCAGTTCTTC.

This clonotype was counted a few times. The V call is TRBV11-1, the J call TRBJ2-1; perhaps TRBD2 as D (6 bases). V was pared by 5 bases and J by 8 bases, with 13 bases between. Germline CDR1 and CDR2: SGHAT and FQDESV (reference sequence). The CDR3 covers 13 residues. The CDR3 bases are TGTGCCAGCAGCCCGGGACTTTACGATGAGCAGTTCTTC. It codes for CASSPGLYDEQFF.

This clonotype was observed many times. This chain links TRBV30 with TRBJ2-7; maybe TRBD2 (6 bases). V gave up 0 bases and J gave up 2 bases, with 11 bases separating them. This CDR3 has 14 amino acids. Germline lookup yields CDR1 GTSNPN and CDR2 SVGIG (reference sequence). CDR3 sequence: CAWSVQAGTYEQYF. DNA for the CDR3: TGTGCCTGGAGTGTACAGGCGGGAACCTACGAGCAGTACTTC.